These 27 T cell receptor beta chains were all obtained from the same sample, sequenced in a study of technical replicates of blood from a handful of donors. The repertoire was sequenced with immunoSEQ multiplex PCR; TCRdb's copy has only in-frame clones and lacks some. The sample consists of about 84,000 clones, around 97% of them appearing once. The specimen sequenced was T cells isolated from PBMCs. The receptor source for this set is a human donor in good health.

Regarding this clone: One junction end does not reproduce the germline sequence, and a read error may be involved. This chain links TRBV4-1 with TRBJ2-5; D is ambiguous. Looked up from germline, CDR1 is MGHRA and CDR2 is YSYEKL. The CDR3 runs 13 residues. CDR3 DNA: TGCGCCAGCAGTCAAGTATTGCAAGAGACCCAGTACTTC. Translating it yields CASSQVLQETQYF.

This chain links TRBV19 with TRBJ2-3; 13 nucleotides align to TRBD2. With 3 bases clipped from V and 5 bases from J, the junction kept 5 bases outside the gene matches. Germline CDR1 is LNHDA and CDR2 is SQIVND (reference sequence). The CDR3 consists of 16 residues. Here the CDR3 reads CASSMIGLAGEDTQYF. The CDR3 region has the DNA TGTGCCAGTAGTATGATAGGACTAGCGGGAGAAGATACGCAGTATTTT. Looking up the rest from reference TRBV19 and TRBJ2-3 gives the full variable domain: DGGITQSPKYLFRKEGQNVTLSCEQNLNHDAMYWYRQDPGQGLRLIYYSQIVNDFQKGDIAEGYSVSREKKESFPLTVTSAQKNPTAFYLCASSMIGLAGEDTQYFGPGTRLTVL.

The V call is TRBV6-1, the J call TRBJ2-7, with D perhaps TRBD1 (6 bases). CDR1 and CDR2 (germline): MNHNS, SASEGT. CDR3 length equals 14 residues. The germline V and J ends were trimmed by 7 bases and 3 bases, with 16 bases remaining between them. DNA for the CDR3: TGTGCCAGCAATAAATGGACAGATCACTACGAGCAGTACTTC. The encoded protein is CASNKWTDHYEQYF.

J is TRBJ2-3 and V is TRBV14, with D unclear. The CDR3 has 16 residues. Germline CDR1 reads SGHDN; CDR2 reads FVKESK. V was pared by 1 base and J by 2 bases, with 13 bases between. DNA of the CDR3: TGTGCCAGCAGCCAAGCCCTCCACGCTAACACAGATACGCAGTATTTT. Its translation is CASSQALHANTDTQYF.

Comments on this clone: A read error may produce the germline difference seen at one junction end. The chain uses TRBV5-1 and TRBJ2-1; D call uncertain. The CDR3 is 18 residues long. Per germline, CDR1 SGHRS and CDR2 YFSETQ. The CDR3 spells CASSLGVLETSSNNEQFF. CDR3 nucleotide sequence: TGCGCCAGCAGCTTGGGGGTCCTAGAAACCAGCTCCAACAATGAGCAGTTCTTC. Full variable domain (rest looked up from reference TRBV5-1 and TRBJ2-1): KAGVTQTPRYLIKTRGQQVTLSCSPISGHRSVSWYQQTPGQGLQFLFEYFSETQRNKGNFPGRFSGRQFSNSRSEMNVSTLELGDSALYLCASSLGVLETSSNNEQFFGPGTRLTVL.

The J gene is TRBJ1-5, the V gene TRBV18, with 7 bases identical to TRBD1. The V and J ends lost 9 bases and 0 bases, in that order; junction bases with no gene match: 11. The CDR3 is made up of 16 amino acids. Looked up from germline, CDR1 is KGHSH and CDR2 is LQKENI. CDR3 residues: CASSGQSHGSNQPQHF. The CDR3 DNA is TGTGCCAGTTCGGGACAGTCCCACGGTAGCAATCAGCCCCAGCATTTT.

The V and J genes are TRBV14 and TRBJ1-1; D unresolved. The CDR3 is made up of 16 amino acids. Deletions cut 0 bases from V and 2 bases from J, with 13 bases between. Germline V gene lookup returns CDR1 SGHDN and CDR2 FVKESK. The CDR3 region has the DNA TGTGCCAGCAGCCAAGATCGTGGAGTGACTAACACTGAAGCTTTCTTT. Its protein is CASSQDRGVTNTEAFF.

The V and J genes are TRBV15 and TRBJ2-1, with 9 bases that match TRBD2. Losses at the gene ends were 1 base for V and 4 bases for J; bases not matched to a gene: 2. Germline loops: CDR1 LNHNV, CDR2 YYDKDF (reference sequence). The CDR3 contains 15 residues. CDR3 in DNA: TGTGCCACCAGCAGAGTAGCGGGAGAGTACAATGAGCAGTTCTTC. This gives the protein CATSRVAGEYNEQFF.

The chain is built from TRBV5-4 and TRBJ2-3, with TRBD2 matching 16 bases. The CDR3 runs 19 residues. V trimming: 1 base; J trimming: 1 base; junction bases outside the gene matches: 6. CDR1 and CDR2 (germline): SGHNT, YYREEE (reference sequence). Here the CDR3 DNA reads TGTGCCAGCAGCTTGTCGGGACTAGCGGGAGGGCCTGGCACAGATACGCAGTATTTT. Translation gives CASSLSGLAGGPGTDTQYF. Combining the CDR3 with reference TRBV5-4 and TRBJ2-3 gives the whole variable domain ETGVTQSPTHLIKTRGQQVTLRCSSQSGHNTVSWYQQALGQGPQFIFQYYREEENGRGNFPPRFSGLQFPNYSSELNVNALELDDSALYLCASSLSGLAGGPGTDTQYFGPGTRLTVL.

The genes are TRBV7-8 and TRBJ2-5; 10 bases line up with TRBD1. From germline, CDR1 is SGHVS and CDR2 FQNEAQ. Trimming removed 5 bases from V and 5 bases from J; junction bases left unmatched: 8. There are 15 residues in the CDR3. CDR3 protein: CASSRDRGEGETQYF. The CDR3 nucleotides read TGTGCCAGCAGCAGGGACAGGGGCGAGGGGGAGACCCAGTACTTC.

This clone was detected once. This rearrangement joins TRBV9 to TRBJ2-7; 8 bases fit TRBD1. Germline CDR1 and CDR2: SGDLS and YYNGEE. The CDR3 has 14 amino acids. After removal of 0 bases from V and 3 bases from J, the junction contained 2 bases not matched to a gene. CDR3 DNA: TGTGCCAGCAGCGTAGGGGGGACAGGCTACGAGCAGTACTTC. Residues: CASSVGGTGYEQYF.

V is TRBV9 and J is TRBJ2-3; TRBD2 agrees at 8 bases. This CDR3 has 13 residues. Germline CDR1 SGDLS, CDR2 YYNGEE. Trimming took 4 bases from V and 3 from J; bases not matched to a gene: 1. The CDR3 nucleotides read TGTGCCAGCAGCCGGGGGGGAACAGATACGCAGTATTTT. Translated, it gives CASSRGGTDTQYF.

The chain recombines TRBV11-2 with TRBJ2-5; maybe TRBD2 (5 bases). Germline assignment: CDR1 SGHAT and CDR2 FQNNGV. Between the trimmed V and J ends, which lost 5 bases and 10 bases, there was a span of 14 bases. The CDR3 spans 12 residues. The CDR3: CASSPDREVQYF. In nucleotides, the CDR3 is TGTGCCAGCAGCCCTGATCGGGAAGTCCAGTACTTC.

V usage is TRBV6-1 and J usage is TRBJ2-3; no clear D. Trimming shortened V by 2 bases and J by 3 bases, and 6 bases separated the two germline ends. The CDR3 totals 13 residues. Germline CDR1 reads MNHNS; CDR2 reads SASEGT. The CDR3 nucleotides are TGTGCCAGCAGTGAACTTCTAACAGATACGCAGTATTTT. Protein: CASSELLTDTQYF.

The J gene is TRBJ1-1, the V gene TRBV7-9; 8 nucleotides line up with TRBD1. Looked up from germline, CDR1 is SEHNR and CDR2 is FQNEAQ (reference sequence). V trimming: 3 bases; J trimming: 11 bases; junction bases outside the gene matches: 14. This CDR3 is built from 15 residues. CDR3 nucleotide sequence: TGTGCCAGCAGCTTCGCAACAGGGGGACCTCGGGGGGCTTTCTTT. Translating gives CASSFATGGPRGAFF.

CDR3 DNA: TGTGCCACCAGCAGAGATACGGGGTCAACCAATGAGCAGTTCTTC. This codes for CATSRDTGSTNEQFF. The chain joins TRBV15 to TRBJ2-1, with D perhaps TRBD2 (5 bases). CDR3 size: 15 residues. Trimming pared 0 bases from V and 6 bases from J, leaving 12 bases between. Germline V gene data show CDR1 as LNHNV and CDR2 as YYDKDF (reference sequence). The full variable domain, its missing parts supplied by reference TRBV15 and TRBJ2-1, is DAMVIQNPRYQVTQFGKPVTLSCSQTLNHNVMYWYQQKSSQAPKLLFHYYDKDFNNEADTPDNFQSRRPNTSFCFLDIRSPGLGDTAMYLCATSRDTGSTNEQFFGPGTRLTVL.

The chain has TRBV4-1 and TRBJ1-2; 7 bases map to TRBD1. Germline V gives CDR1 MGHRA, CDR2 YSYEKL. This CDR3 is 14 amino acids long. After removal of 5 bases from V and 8 bases from J, the junction contained 11 bases not matched to a gene. The CDR3 protein is CASSFGAGGEGYTF. The CDR3 bases are TGCGCCAGCAGCTTCGGGGCAGGGGGTGAGGGCTACACCTTC.

This clone was detected once. The rearrangement joins TRBV6-5 to TRBJ1-1; D gene ambiguous. The V gene lost 7 bases and the J gene lost 0 bases, with 9 bases spanning the gap. The CDR3 runs to 13 residues. Germline V gene sequence: CDR1 MNHEY, CDR2 SVGAGI. This CDR3 reads CASKAGMNTEAFF. CDR3 in DNA: TGTGCCAGCAAGGCCGGGATGAACACTGAAGCTTTCTTT.

The genes are TRBV19 and TRBJ1-5, with unresolved D. V dropped 1 base and J dropped 3 bases, with 7 bases sitting between them. The CDR3 spans 14 residues. Germline CDR1 is LNHDA and CDR2 is SQIVND (reference sequence). This CDR3 is CASSIGLHNQPQHF. Here the CDR3 DNA reads TGTGCCAGTAGTATAGGGCTGCACAATCAGCCCCAGCATTTT.

This chain joins TRBV28 and TRBJ1-1; weak D call: TRBD1 (5 bases). The CDR3 is 16 residues long. CDR1 is MDHEN and CDR2 is SYDVKM in the germline V gene. Trimming removed 3 bases at V and 3 bases at J, with 17 bases between. The CDR3 DNA sequence: TGTGCCAGCAGTTTTTTGAGGGCCCGGGGGTACACTGAAGCTTTCTTT. Translation: CASSFLRARGYTEAFF.

The chain combines TRBV28 with TRBJ2-4; TRBD2 matches 7 bases. V shed 5 bases and J 7 bases; nucleotides not matched to a gene: 5. Germline values: CDR1 MDHEN, CDR2 SYDVKM. This CDR3 is built from 13 residues. CDR3 sequence reads: CASSSGKINIQYF. CDR3 nucleotides: TGTGCCAGCAGTAGCGGGAAAATTAACATTCAGTACTTC. Full variable domain (missing parts from reference TRBV28 and TRBJ2-4): DVKVTQSSRYLVKRTGEKVFLECVQDMDHENMFWYRQDPGLGLRLIYFSYDVKMKEKGDIPEGYSVSREKKERFSLILESASTNQTSMYLCASSSGKINIQYFGAGTRLSVL.

This sequence joins TRBV27 and TRBJ1-5; 8 bases match TRBD1. The CDR3 runs 15 residues. Germline V lookup: CDR1 MNHEY, CDR2 SMNVEV (reference sequence). V was pared by 6 bases and J by 4 bases, with 8 bases of the junction left unmatched. The CDR3 loop reads CASRATGVGNQPQHF. The CDR3 DNA reads TGTGCCAGCAGGGCGACAGGGGTGGGAAATCAGCCCCAGCATTTT.

For the CDR3, the DNA is TGTGCCAGCGGCGGCGGGGGGTCGCAGTATTTT. Translated: CASGGGGSQYF. This sequence joins TRBV27 and TRBJ2-3; 8 bases fit TRBD2. V lost 8 bases, J lost 10 bases, and 5 bases stayed unmatched. The CDR3 length is 11 residues. Germline V gene data show CDR1 as MNHEY and CDR2 as SMNVEV (reference sequence).

V and J are TRBV6-1 and TRBJ2-1, with 11 bases aligning to TRBD1. CDR3 size: 14 residues. Germline V gives CDR1 MNHNS, CDR2 SASEGT. V was pared by 8 bases and J by 4 bases, with 4 bases of the junction left unmatched. The DNA of the CDR3 is TGTGCCAGCGGGGGGACAGGGGGGTACAATGAGCAGTTCTTC. Its translation: CASGGTGGYNEQFF.

J is TRBJ1-1 and V is TRBV15, with a tentative D call TRBD1 (6 bases). Germline assignment: CDR1 LNHNV and CDR2 YYDKDF (reference sequence). V was trimmed by 2 bases and J by 5 bases, leaving 9 bases between them. The CDR3 is 13 residues long. The CDR3 coding sequence is TGTGCCACCAGCAGACAAGACAGGACTGAAGCTTTCTTT. Translation gives CATSRQDRTEAFF.

This clone was detected only once. The chain recombines TRBV30 with TRBJ2-7; D remains unclear. Trimming removed 2 bases at V and 0 bases at J, with 8 bases between. Germline CDR1 is GTSNPN and CDR2 is SVGIG (reference sequence). The CDR3 has 13 amino acids. CDR3 DNA: TGTGCCTGGAGTCTGGGCCTCTCCTACGAGCAGTACTTC. This codes for CAWSLGLSYEQYF.

This chain links TRBV11-3 with TRBJ2-5, with 10 bases identical to TRBD2. The germline gives CDR1 SGHNT, CDR2 YENEEA. The CDR3 has 15 amino acids. Trimming took 0 bases from V and 6 from J; bases not matched to a gene: 4. CDR3 sequence: CASSLDSGGRKTQYF. DNA for the CDR3: TGTGCCAGCAGCTTAGATAGCGGGGGGCGGAAGACCCAGTACTTC.